The clone carrying this T cell receptor (beta chain) was detected only once. These data are taken from a study of blood T cell repertoires in COVID-19. Repertoires were generated with immunoSEQ multiplex PCR, while TCRdb's copy carries only in-frame clones and drops some. The data contain 300,000 to 400,000 clones, approximately 90% of them singletons. Sequenced: PBMCs or T cells enriched from blood (not recorded which). The receptor was derived from a man between 18 and 29 years old who had recovered from COVID-19.

CDR3 nucleotides: TGTGCCACCGGAGGAGGAGTTAAGGGCGATGAGCAGTTCTTC. This gives the protein CATGGGVKGDEQFF. The rearrangement joins TRBV24-1 to TRBJ2-1; a possible D gene is TRBD2 (5 bases). V lost 9 bases and J lost 8, with 19 bases in between. CDR1 KGHDR and CDR2 SFDVKD come from the germline V gene. The CDR3 has 14 amino acids.